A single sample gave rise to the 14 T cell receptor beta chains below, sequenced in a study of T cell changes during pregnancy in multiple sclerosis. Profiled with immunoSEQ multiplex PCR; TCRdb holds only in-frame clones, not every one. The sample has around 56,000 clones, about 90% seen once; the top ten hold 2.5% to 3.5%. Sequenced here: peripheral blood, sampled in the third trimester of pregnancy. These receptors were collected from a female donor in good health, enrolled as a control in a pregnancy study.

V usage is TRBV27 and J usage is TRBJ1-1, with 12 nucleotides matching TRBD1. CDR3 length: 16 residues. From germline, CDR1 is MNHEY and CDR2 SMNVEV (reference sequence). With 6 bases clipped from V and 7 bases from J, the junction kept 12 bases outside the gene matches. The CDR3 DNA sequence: TGTGCCAGCAGCCCATTCCGGGACAGGGGGCTTAATGAAGCTTTCTTT. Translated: CASSPFRDRGLNEAFF.

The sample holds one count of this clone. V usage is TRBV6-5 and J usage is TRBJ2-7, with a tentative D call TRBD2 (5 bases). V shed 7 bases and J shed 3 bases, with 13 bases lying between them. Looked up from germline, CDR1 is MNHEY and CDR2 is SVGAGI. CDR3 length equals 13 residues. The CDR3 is CASMDSDRYEQYF. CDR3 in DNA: TGTGCCAGCATGGACTCGGATCGCTACGAGCAGTACTTC.

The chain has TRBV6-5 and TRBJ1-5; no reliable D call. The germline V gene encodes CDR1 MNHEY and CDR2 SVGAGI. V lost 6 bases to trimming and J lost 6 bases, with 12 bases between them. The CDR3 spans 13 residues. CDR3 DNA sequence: TGTGCCAGCAGCCAGTCCCGGAGTCAGCCCCAGCATTTT. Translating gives CASSQSRSQPQHF.

This chain's CDR3 is CASSPWTSPGRGYTF. The CDR3 region has the DNA TGTGCCAGCAGCCCTTGGACATCCCCAGGAAGAGGCTACACCTTC. The chain links TRBV9 to TRBJ1-2, with D possibly being TRBD1 (5 bases). The CDR3 is made up of 15 amino acids. Looked up from germline, CDR1 is SGDLS and CDR2 is YYNGEE. V was shortened by 4 bases and J by 8 bases, with 21 bases between the two germline ends.

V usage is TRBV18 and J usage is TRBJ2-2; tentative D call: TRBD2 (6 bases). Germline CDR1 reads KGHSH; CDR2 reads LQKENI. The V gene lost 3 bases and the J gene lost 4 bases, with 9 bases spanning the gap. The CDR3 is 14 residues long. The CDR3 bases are TGTGCCAGCTCACCTTCCGGGGGCACCGGGGAGCTGTTTTTT. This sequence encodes CASSPSGGTGELFF.

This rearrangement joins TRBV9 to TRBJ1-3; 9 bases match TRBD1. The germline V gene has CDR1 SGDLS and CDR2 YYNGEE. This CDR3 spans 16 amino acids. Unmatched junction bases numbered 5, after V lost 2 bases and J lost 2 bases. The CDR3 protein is CASSVRTGDAGNTIYF. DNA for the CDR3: TGTGCCAGCAGCGTTCGGACAGGGGATGCTGGAAACACCATATATTTT.

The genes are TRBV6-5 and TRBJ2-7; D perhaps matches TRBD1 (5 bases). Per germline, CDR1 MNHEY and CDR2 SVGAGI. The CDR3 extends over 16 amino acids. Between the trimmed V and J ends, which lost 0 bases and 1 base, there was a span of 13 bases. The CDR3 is CASSYSRLRQSYEQYF. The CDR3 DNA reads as TGTGCCAGCAGTTACTCACGGTTAAGACAGTCCTACGAGCAGTACTTC.

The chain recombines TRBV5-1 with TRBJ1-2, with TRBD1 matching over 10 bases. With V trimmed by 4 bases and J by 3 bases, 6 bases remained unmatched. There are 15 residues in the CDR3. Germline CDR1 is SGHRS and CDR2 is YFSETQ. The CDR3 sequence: CASSPGTGVHYGYTF. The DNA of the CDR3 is TGCGCCAGCAGCCCCGGGACAGGGGTTCACTATGGCTACACCTTC.

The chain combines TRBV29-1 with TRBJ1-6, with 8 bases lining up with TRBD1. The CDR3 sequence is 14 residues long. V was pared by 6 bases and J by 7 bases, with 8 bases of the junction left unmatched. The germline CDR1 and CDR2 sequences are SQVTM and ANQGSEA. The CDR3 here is CSVTTGVGNSPLHF. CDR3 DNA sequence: TGCAGCGTAACGACAGGGGTCGGGAATTCACCCCTCCACTTT.

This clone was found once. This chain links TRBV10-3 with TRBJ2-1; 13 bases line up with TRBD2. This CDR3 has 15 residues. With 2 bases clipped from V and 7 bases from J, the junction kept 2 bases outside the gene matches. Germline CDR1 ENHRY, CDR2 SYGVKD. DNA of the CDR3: TGTGCCATCAGTGAGCTGACTAGCGGGGGGAATGAGCAGTTCTTC. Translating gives CAISELTSGGNEQFF.

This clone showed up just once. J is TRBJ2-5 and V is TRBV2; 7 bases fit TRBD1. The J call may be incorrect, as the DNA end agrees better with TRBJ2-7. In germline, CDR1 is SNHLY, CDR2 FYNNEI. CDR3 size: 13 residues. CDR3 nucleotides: TGTGCCAGCCTACAGGGGCGACATTACGAGCAGTACTTC. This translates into CASLQGRHYEQYF.

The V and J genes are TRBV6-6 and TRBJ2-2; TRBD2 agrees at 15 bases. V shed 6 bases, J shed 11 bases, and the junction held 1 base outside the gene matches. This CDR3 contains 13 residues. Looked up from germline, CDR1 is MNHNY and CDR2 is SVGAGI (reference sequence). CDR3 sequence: CASRGLAGGELFF. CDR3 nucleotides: TGTGCCAGCAGGGGACTAGCGGGAGGCGAGCTGTTTTTT.

DNA of the CDR3: TGTGCCAGCAGCCACTCTGGGGCCAACGTCCTGACTTTC. Protein: CASSHSGANVLTF. The chain links TRBV11-2 to TRBJ2-6; unclear D gene. The CDR3 totals 13 residues. CDR1 SGHAT and CDR2 FQNNGV come from the germline V gene. V lost 5 bases and J lost 0, with 2 bases in between.

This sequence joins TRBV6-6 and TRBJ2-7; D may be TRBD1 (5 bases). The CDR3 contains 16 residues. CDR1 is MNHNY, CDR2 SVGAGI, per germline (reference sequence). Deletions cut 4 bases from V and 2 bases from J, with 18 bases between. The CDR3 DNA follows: TGTGCCAGCAGTTTATATGACAGCTCTGAAACCTACGAGCAGTACTTC. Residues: CASSLYDSSETYEQYF.